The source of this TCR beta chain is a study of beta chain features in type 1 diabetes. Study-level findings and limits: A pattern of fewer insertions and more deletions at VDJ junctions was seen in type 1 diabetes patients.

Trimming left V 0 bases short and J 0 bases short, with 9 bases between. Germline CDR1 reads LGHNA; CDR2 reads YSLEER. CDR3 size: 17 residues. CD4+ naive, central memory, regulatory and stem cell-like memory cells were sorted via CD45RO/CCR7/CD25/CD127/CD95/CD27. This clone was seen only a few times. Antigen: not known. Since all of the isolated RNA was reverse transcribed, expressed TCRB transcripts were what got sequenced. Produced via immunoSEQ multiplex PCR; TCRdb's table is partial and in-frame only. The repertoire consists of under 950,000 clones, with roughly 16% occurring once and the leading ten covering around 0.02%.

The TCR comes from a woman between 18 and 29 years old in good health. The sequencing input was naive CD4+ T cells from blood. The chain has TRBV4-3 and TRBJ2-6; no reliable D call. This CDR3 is CASSQDVSSSGANVLTF. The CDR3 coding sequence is TGCGCCAGCAGCCAAGATGTGTCGAGCTCTGGGGCCAACGTCCTGACTTTC.